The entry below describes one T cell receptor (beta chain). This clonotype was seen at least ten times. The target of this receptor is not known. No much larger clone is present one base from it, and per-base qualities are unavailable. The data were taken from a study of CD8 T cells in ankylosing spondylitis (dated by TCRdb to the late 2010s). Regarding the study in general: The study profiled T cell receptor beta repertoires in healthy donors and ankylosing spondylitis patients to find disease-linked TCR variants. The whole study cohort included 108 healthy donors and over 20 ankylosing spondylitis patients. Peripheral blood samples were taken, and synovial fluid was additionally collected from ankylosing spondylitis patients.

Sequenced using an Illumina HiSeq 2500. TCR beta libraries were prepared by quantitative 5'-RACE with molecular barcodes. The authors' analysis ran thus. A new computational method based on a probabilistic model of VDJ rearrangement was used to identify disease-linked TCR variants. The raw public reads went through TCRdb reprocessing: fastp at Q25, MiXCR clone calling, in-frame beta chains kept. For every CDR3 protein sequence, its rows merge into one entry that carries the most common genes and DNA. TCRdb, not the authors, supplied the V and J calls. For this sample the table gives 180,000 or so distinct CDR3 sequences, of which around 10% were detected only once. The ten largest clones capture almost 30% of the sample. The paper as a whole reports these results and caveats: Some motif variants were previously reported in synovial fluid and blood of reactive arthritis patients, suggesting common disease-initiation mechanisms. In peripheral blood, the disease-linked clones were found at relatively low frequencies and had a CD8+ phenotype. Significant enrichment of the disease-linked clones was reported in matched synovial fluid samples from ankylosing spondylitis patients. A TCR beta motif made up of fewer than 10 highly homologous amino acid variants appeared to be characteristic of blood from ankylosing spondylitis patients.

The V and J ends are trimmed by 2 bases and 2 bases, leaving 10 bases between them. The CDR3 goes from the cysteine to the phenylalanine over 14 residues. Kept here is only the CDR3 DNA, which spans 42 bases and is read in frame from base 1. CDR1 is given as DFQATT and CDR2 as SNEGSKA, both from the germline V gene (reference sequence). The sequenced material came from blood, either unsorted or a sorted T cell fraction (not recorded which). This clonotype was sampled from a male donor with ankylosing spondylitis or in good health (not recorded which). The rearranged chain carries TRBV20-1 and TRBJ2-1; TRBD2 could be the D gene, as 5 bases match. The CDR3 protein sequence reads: CSARPEVAYNEQFF. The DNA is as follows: TGCAGTGCTAGACCGGAGGTGGCCTACAATGAGCAGTTCTTC.